These 10 T cell receptor beta chains came from one sample sequenced in a study of vaccination and CD4 T cells after COVID-19. Sequenced with the Oncomine TCR Beta short-read assay was DNA taken from cultured CD4+ T cells. TCRdb itself ran the PCR reads through MiXCR, one entry per CDR3 protein. This sample yields about 27,000 distinct CDR3 sequences, of which approximately 62% are seen a single time; approximately 16% belongs to the top ten. Treatment in this sample: roughly 10-day PBMC culture with coronavirus spike peptide pools or control peptides (ViraFEST assay). Antigens of these TCRs are unknown. Sample: CD4+ T cells from blood, cultured in vitro, taken after SARS-CoV-2 vaccination. These receptors came from a human donor who received a COVID-19 vaccine.

V and J are TRBV27 and TRBJ2-1; 9 bases match TRBD2. Germline CDR1 is MNHEY and CDR2 is SMNVEV (reference sequence). CDR3 length equals 16 residues. J was trimmed by 8 bases and V by 6 bases; bases with no gene match: 14. The CDR3 reads CASRALGAGGPHEQFF. CDR3 DNA: TGTGCCAGCAGGGCCTTGGGGGCGGGGGGGCCCCATGAGCAGTTCTTC.

The V gene is TRBV12-3 or TRBV12-4, the J gene TRBJ1-1; no reliable D call. The CDR3 is 12 residues long. Trimming removed 5 bases from V and 9 bases from J, with 13 bases in between. CDR3 residues: CASSLQTAKAFF. The CDR3 DNA reads as TGTGCCAGCAGTCTCCAGACTGCGAAAGCTTTCTTT.

This chain uses TRBV19 with TRBJ2-2, with 8 bases fitting TRBD1. The V and J ends lost 5 bases and 0 bases, in that order; junction bases with no gene match: 5. The length of the CDR3 is 16 residues. CDR1 LNHDA and CDR2 SQIVND come from the germline V gene (reference sequence). CDR3 coding DNA: TGTGCCAGTAGTCTCCAACAGGGGGCGAACACCGGGGAGCTGTTTTTT. Amino acid sequence: CASSLQQGANTGELFF.

Here the CDR3 reads CASSGTGWDYEQYF. DNA of the CDR3: TGTGCCAGCAGTGGGACAGGGTGGGACTACGAGCAGTACTTC. The chain employs TRBV27 and TRBJ2-7, with TRBD1 matching over 9 bases. There are 14 residues in the CDR3. With V trimmed by 5 bases and J by 3 bases, 5 bases remained unmatched. Germline-derived CDR1 and CDR2 are MNHEY and SMNVEV (reference sequence).

The V call is TRBV2, the J call TRBJ1-1; maybe TRBD1 (5 bases). The V end was cut by 3 bases, the J end by 8 bases, with 10 bases between. CDR1 is SNHLY and CDR2 is FYNNEI in the germline V gene. The length of the CDR3 is 12 residues. CDR3 sequence (DNA): TGTGCCAGCAGTGACTACGGACACGAAGCTTTCTTT. Amino acid sequence: CASSDYGHEAFF.

This chain links TRBV10-3 with TRBJ2-2, with TRBD2 identical over 8 bases. The length of the CDR3 is 15 residues. J was trimmed by 3 bases and V by 2 bases; bases with no gene match: 2. Germline CDR1 ENHRY, CDR2 SYGVKD. The chain's CDR3 is CAISEVGGDTGELFF. The DNA of the CDR3 is TGTGCCATCAGTGAGGTCGGGGGGGACACCGGGGAGCTGTTTTTT.

This clonotype was observed a few times. The CDR3 protein is CASSPRDRHLDTQYF. CDR3 sequence (DNA): TGTGCCAGTAGTCCCAGGGACAGGCACCTCGATACGCAGTATTTT. The V gene is TRBV19, the J gene TRBJ2-3, with 8 positions matching TRBD1. Unmatched junction bases numbered 10, after V lost 5 bases and J lost 6 bases. The CDR3 is made up of 15 amino acids. CDR1 is LNHDA and CDR2 is SQIVND in the germline V gene (reference sequence).

The chain has TRBV19 and TRBJ2-3; 10 bases line up with TRBD2. The V segment lost 4 bases and the J segment 0 bases; nucleotides outside the gene matches: 13. Germline V gene lookup returns CDR1 LNHDA and CDR2 SQIVND (reference sequence). The CDR3 is 19 residues long. The CDR3 coding sequence is TGTGCCAGTAGTAGGAAAACTAGCGGGGTTCTCGAAAGCACAGATACGCAGTATTTT. Protein: CASSRKTSGVLESTDTQYF.

This sequence joins TRBV7-8 and TRBJ2-3, with unresolved D. Germline-derived CDR1 and CDR2 are SGHVS and FQNEAQ. The CDR3 is 14 residues long. Between the trimmed V and J ends, which lost 0 bases and 5 bases, there was a span of 9 bases. The CDR3 spells CASSLAGSRDTQYF. The CDR3 region has the DNA TGTGCCAGCAGCTTAGCCGGTTCGAGAGATACGCAGTATTTT.

This chain joins TRBV2 and TRBJ2-3; 11 nucleotides agree with TRBD2. In germline, CDR1 is SNHLY, CDR2 FYNNEI. CDR3 length: 15 amino acids. V trimming: 5 bases; J trimming: 1 base; junction bases outside the gene matches: 2. The DNA of the CDR3 is TGTGCCAGCAGTCGACTAGCGGGGCGCACAGATACGCAGTATTTT. Its translation is CASSRLAGRTDTQYF.